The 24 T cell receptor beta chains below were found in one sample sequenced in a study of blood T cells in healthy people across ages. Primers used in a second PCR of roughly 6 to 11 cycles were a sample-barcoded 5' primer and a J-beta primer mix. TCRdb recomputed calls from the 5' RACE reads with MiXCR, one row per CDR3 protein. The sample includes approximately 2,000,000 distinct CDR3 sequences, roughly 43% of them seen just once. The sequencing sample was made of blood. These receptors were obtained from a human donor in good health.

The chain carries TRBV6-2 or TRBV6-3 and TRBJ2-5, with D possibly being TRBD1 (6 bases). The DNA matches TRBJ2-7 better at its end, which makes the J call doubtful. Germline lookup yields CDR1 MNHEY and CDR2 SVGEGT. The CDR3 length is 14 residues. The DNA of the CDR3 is TGTGCCACCGGGATGAGCCAAACAGGGACCGAGCAGTACTTC. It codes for CATGMSQTGTEQYF.

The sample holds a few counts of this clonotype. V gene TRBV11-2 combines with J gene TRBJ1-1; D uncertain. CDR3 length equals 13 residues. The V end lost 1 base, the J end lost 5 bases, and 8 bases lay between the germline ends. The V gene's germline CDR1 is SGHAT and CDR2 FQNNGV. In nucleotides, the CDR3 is TGTGCCAGCAGCTTAGGGGTTAAGACTGAAGCTTTCTTT. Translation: CASSLGVKTEAFF.

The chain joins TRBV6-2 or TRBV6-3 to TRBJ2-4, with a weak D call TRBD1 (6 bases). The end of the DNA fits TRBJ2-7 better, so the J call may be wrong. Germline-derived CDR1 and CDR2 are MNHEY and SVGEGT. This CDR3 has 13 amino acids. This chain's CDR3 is CASSYNRDLEQYF. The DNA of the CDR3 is TGTGCCAGCAGTTACAACAGGGACCTCGAGCAGTACTTC.

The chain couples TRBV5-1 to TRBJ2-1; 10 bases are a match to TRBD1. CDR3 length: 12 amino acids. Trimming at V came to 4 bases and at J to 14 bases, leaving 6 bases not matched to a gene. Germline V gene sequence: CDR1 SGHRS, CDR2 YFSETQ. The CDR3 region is CASSMTGTGEFF. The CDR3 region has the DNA TGCGCCAGCAGCATGACCGGGACAGGGGAGTTCTTC. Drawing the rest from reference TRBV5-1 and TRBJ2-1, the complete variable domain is KAGVTQTPRYLIKTRGQQVTLSCSPISGHRSVSWYQQTPGQGLQFLFEYFSETQRNKGNFPGRFSGRQFSNSRSEMNVSTLELGDSALYLCASSMTGTGEFFGPGTRLTVL.

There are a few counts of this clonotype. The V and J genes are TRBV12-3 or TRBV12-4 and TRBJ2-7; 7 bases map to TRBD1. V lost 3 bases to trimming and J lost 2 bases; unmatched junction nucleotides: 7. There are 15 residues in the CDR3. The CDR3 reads CASSFIGTVPYEQYF. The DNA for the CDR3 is TGTGCCAGCAGTTTTATCGGGACAGTACCCTACGAGCAGTACTTC.

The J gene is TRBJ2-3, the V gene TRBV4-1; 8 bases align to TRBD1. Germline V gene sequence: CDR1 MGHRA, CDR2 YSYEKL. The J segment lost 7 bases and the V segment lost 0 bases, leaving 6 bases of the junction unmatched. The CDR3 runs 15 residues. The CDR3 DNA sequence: TGCGCCAGCAGCCAAGACAGGACAGGGTTGAATACGCAGTATTTT. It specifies CASSQDRTGLNTQYF.

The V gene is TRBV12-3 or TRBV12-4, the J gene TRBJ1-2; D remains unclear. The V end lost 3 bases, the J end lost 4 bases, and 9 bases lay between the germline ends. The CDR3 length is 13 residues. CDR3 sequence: CASSFSGFYGYTF. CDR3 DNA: TGTGCCAGCAGTTTCTCGGGATTCTATGGCTACACCTTC.

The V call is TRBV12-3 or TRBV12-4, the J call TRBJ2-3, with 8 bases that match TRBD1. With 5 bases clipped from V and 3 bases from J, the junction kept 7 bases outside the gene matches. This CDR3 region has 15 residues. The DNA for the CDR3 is TGTGCCAGCAGTCTCCGACAGGGGCCAACAGATACGCAGTATTTT. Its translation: CASSLRQGPTDTQYF.

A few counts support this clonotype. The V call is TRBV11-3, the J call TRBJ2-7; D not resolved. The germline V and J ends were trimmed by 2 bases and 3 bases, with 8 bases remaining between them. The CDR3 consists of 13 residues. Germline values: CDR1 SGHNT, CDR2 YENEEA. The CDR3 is CASSLNPNYEQYF. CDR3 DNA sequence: TGTGCCAGCAGCTTAAATCCGAACTACGAGCAGTACTTC.

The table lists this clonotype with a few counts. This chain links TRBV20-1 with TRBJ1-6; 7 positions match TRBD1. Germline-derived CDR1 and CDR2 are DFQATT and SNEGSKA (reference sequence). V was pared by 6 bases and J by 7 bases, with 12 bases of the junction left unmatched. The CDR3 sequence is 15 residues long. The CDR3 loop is CSAYRLGTANSPLHF. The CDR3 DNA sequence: TGCAGTGCCTACCGGTTGGGGACAGCAAATTCACCCCTCCACTTT.

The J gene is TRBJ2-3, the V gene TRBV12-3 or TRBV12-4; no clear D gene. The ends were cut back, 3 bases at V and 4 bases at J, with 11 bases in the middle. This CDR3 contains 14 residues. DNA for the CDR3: TGTGCCAGCAGTTTTTTCGGGTCACCAGATACGCAGTATTTT. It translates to CASSFFGSPDTQYF.

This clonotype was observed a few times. The CDR3 nucleotides read TGTGCCAGCAGTTACTCGATGCAGCCTAGCTACGAGCAGTACTTC. As protein: CASSYSMQPSYEQYF. The rearrangement uses TRBV6-2 or TRBV6-3 and TRBJ2-5; no firm D call. The DNA end is a closer match to TRBJ2-7, so the J assignment may be wrong. The germline gives CDR1 MNHEY, CDR2 SVGEGT. The length of the CDR3 is 15 residues.

The CDR3 nucleotides read TGCGCCAGCAGCCGAGCGAAAGATACGCAGTATTTT. This codes for CASSRAKDTQYF. The chain joins TRBV4-1 to TRBJ2-3; D is unclear. Trimming left V 4 bases short and J 5 bases short, with 7 bases between. Germline V gene lookup returns CDR1 MGHRA and CDR2 YSYEKL. The CDR3 length is 12 residues.

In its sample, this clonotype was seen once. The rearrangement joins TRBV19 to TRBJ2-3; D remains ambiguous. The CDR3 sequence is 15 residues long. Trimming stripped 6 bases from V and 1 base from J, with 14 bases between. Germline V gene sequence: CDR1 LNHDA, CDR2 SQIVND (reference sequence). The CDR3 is CASRDGPLGTDTQYF. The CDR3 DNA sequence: TGTGCCAGTAGGGACGGCCCTTTGGGCACAGATACGCAGTATTTT.

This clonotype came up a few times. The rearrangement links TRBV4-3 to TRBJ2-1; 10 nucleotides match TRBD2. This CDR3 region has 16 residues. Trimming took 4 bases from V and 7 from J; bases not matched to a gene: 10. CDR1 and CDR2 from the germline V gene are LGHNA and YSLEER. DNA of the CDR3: TGCGCCAGCAGCCGAATAGCGGGGGGCAGAGGAAATGAGCAGTTCTTC. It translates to CASSRIAGGRGNEQFF.

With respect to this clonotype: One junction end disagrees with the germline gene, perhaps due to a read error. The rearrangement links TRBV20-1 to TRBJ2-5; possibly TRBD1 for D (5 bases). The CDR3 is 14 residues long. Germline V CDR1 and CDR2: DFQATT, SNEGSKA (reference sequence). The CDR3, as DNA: TGCAGTGCTAAGGACATCCGGTACCATGAGACCCAGTACTTC. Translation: CSAKDIRYHETQYF.

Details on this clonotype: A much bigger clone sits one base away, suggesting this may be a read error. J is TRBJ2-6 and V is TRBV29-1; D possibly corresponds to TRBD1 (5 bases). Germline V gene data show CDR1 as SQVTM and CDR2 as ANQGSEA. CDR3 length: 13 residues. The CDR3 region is CSVTISGANVRTF. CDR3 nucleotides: TGCAGCGTGACGATCTCTGGGGCCAACGTCCGGACTTTC. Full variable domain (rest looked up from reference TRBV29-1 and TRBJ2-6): SAVISQKPSRDICQRGTSLTIQCQVDSQVTMMFWYRQQPGQSLTLIATANQGSEATYESGFVIDKFPISRPNLTFSTLTVSNMSPEDSSIYLCSVTISGANVRTFGAGSRLTVL.

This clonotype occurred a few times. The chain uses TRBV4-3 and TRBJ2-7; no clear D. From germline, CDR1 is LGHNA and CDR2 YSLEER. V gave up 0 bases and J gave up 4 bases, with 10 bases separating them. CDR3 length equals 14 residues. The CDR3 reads CASSQDGDGYEQYF. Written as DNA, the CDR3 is TGCGCCAGCAGCCAAGATGGGGATGGGTACGAGCAGTACTTC.

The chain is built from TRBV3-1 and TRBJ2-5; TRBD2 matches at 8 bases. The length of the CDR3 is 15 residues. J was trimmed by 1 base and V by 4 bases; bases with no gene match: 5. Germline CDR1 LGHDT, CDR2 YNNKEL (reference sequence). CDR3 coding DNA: TGTGCCAGCAGCCCTCGGACTAGCTCCCAAGAGACCCAGTACTTC. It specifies CASSPRTSSQETQYF.

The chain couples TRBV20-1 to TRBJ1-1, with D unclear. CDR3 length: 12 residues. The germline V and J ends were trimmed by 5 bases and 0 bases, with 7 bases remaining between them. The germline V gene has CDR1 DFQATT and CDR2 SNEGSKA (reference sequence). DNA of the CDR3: TGCAGTGCTCGGACCCTGAACACTGAAGCTTTCTTT. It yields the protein CSARTLNTEAFF.

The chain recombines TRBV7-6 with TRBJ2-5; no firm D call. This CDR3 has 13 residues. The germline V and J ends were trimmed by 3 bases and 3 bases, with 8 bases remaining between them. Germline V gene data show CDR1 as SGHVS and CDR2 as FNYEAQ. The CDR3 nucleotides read TGTGCCAGCAGCTTCTGGCGAAAAGAGACCCAGTACTTC. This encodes CASSFWRKETQYF. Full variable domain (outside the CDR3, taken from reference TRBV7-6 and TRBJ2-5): GAGVSQSPRYKVTKRGQDVALRCDPISGHVSLYWYRQALGQGPEFLTYFNYEAQQDKSGLPNDRFSAERPEGSISTLTIQRTEQRDSAMYRCASSFWRKETQYFGPGTRLLVL.

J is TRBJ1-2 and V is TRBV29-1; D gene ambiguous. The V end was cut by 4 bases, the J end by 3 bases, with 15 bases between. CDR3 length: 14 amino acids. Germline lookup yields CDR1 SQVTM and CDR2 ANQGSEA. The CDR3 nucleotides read TGCAGCGTTGGAATTGCCGGGGATGACTATGGCTACACCTTC. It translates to CSVGIAGDDYGYTF.

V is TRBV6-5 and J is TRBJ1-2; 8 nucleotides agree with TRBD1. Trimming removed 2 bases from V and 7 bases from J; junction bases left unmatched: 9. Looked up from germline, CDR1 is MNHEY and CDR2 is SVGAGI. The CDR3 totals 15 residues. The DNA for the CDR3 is TGTGCCAGCAGTTACCTTCCAGGGGGCGAGGGTGGCTACACCTTC. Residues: CASSYLPGGEGGYTF.

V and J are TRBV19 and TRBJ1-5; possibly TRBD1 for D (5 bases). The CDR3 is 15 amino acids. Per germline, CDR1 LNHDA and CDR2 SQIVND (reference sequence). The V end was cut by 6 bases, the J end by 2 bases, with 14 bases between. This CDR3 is CASRPPGRGNQPQHF. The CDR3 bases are TGTGCCAGTAGACCCCCAGGGAGGGGCAATCAGCCCCAGCATTTT.